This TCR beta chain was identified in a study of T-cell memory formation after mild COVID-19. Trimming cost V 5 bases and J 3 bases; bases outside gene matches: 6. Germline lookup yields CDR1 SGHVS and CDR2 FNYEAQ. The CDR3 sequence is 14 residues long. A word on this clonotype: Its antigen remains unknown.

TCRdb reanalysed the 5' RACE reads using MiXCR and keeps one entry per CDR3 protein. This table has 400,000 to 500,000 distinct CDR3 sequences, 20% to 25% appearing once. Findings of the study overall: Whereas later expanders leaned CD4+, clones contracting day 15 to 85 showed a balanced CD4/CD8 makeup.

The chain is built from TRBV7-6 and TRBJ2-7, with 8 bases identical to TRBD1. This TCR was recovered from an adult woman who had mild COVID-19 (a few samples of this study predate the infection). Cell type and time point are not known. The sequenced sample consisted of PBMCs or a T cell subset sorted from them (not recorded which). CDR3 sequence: CASSQGTGFYEQYF. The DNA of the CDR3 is TGTGCCAGCAGCCAGGGGACAGGCTTCTACGAGCAGTACTTC.